This T cell receptor (beta chain) is drawn from a study of T-cell memory formation after mild COVID-19. The J segment lost 0 bases and the V segment lost 4 bases, leaving 3 bases of the junction unmatched. The CDR3 extends over 15 amino acids. The sample holds many counts of this clonotype. TCRdb reprocessed the 5' RACE reads with MiXCR, giving one entry per CDR3 protein. The table shows over 250,000 distinct CDR3 sequences, with less than 20% occurring only once. V and J are TRBV12-3 or TRBV12-4 and TRBJ2-7; TRBD1 matches at 10 bases. The sequenced material came from PBMCs or a T cell subset sorted from them (not recorded which). The clonotype originates from a young man who had mild COVID-19 (a few samples of this study predate the infection). Cell type and time point are not known. The CDR3 protein is CASSSRTGGSYEQYF. CDR3 DNA sequence: TGTGCCAGCAGTTCGCGGACAGGGGGCTCCTACGAGCAGTACTTC.